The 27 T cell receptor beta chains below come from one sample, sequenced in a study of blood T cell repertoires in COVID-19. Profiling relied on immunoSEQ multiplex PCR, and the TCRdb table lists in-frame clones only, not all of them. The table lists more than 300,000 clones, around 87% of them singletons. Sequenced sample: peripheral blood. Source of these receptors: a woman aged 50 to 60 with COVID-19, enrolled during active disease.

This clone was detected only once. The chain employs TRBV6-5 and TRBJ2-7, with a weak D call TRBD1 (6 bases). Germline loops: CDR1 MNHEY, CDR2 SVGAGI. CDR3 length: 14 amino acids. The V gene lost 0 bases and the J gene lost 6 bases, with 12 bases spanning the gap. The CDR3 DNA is TGTGCCAGCAGTTACTCCGAACAGGGTGGCGAGCAGTACTTC. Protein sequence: CASSYSEQGGEQYF.

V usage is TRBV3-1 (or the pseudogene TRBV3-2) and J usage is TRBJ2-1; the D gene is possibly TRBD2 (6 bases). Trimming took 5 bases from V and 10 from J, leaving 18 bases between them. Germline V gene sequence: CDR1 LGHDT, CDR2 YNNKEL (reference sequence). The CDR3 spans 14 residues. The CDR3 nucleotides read TGTGCCAGCAGCAAGCGGGTTGGACTGGGGGAGCAGTTCTTC. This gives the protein CASSKRVGLGEQFF.

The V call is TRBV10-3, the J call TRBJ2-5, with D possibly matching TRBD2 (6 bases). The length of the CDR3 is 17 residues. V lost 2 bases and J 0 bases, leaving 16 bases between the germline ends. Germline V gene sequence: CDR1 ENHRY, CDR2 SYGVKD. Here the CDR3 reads CAISEAGTDGYQETQYF. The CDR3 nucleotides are TGTGCCATCAGTGAGGCGGGGACTGATGGATACCAAGAGACCCAGTACTTC.

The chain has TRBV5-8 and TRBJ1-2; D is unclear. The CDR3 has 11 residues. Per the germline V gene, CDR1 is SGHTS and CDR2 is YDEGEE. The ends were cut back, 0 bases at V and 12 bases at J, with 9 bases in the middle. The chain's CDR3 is CASSLGGLHTF. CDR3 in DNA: TGTGCCAGCAGCTTGGGAGGTCTCCACACCTTC.

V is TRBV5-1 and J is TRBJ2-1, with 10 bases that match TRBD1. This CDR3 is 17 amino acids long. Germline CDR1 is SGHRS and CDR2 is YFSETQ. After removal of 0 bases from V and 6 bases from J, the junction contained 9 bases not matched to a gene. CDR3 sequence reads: CASSLDTRTGGFNEQFF. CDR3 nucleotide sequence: TGCGCCAGCAGCTTGGATACACGGACAGGGGGGTTCAATGAGCAGTTCTTC. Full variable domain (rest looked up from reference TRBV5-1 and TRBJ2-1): KAGVTQTPRYLIKTRGQQVTLSCSPISGHRSVSWYQQTPGQGLQFLFEYFSETQRNKGNFPGRFSGRQFSNSRSEMNVSTLELGDSALYLCASSLDTRTGGFNEQFFGPGTRLTVL.

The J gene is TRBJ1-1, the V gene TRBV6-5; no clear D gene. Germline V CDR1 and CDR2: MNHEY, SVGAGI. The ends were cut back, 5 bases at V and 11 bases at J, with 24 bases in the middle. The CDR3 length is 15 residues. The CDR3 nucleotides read TGTGCCAGCAGTCACCTTCGGACTGCCCGTTCACGGGCTTTCTTT. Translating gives CASSHLRTARSRAFF.

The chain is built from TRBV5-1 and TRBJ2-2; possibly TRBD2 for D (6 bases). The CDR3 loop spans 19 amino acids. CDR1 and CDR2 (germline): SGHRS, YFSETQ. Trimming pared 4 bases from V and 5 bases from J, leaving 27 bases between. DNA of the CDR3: TGCGCCAGCAGCAGCCATCCGGGGGACTCCGCTGTGGGAACCGGGGAGCTGTTTTTT. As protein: CASSSHPGDSAVGTGELFF.

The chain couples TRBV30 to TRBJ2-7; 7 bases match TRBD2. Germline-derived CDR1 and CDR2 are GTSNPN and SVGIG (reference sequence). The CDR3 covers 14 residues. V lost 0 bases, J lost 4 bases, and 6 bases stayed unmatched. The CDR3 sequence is CAWSVGGSIYEQYF. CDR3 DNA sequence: TGTGCCTGGAGTGTGGGCGGGAGTATATACGAGCAGTACTTC.

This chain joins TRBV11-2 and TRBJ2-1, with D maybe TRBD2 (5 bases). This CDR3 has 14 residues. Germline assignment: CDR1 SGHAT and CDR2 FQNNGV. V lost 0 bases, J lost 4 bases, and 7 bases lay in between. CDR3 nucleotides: TGTGCCAGCAGCTTAGATACGGGATACAATGAGCAGTTCTTC. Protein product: CASSLDTGYNEQFF.

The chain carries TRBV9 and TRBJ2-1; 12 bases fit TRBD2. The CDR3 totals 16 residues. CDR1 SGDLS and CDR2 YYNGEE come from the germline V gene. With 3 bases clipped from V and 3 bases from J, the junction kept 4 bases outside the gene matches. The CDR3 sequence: CASSAGLAGFYNEQFF. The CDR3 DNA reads TGTGCCAGCAGCGCAGGACTAGCGGGATTCTACAATGAGCAGTTCTTC.

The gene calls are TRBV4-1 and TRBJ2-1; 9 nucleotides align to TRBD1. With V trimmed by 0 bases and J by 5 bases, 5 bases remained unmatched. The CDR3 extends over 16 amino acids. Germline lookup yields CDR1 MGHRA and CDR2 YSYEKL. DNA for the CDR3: TGCGCCAGCAGCCAAGAAATGGGACAGGGTAACAATGAGCAGTTCTTC. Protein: CASSQEMGQGNNEQFF.

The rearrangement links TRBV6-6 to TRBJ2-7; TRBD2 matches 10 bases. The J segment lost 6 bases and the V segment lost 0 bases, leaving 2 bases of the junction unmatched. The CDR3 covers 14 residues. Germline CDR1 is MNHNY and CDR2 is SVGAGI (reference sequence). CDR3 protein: CASSYSTSGTEQYF. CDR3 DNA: TGTGCCAGCAGTTACTCTACTAGCGGGACCGAGCAGTACTTC.

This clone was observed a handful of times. CDR3 region: CASSQDRSGNGDGYTF. CDR3 DNA sequence: TGCGCCAGCAGCCAAGATCGGTCAGGGAATGGGGATGGCTACACCTTC. This rearrangement joins TRBV4-1 to TRBJ1-2; D might be TRBD1 (5 bases). This CDR3 has 16 amino acids. CDR1 and CDR2 from the germline V gene are MGHRA and YSYEKL. V was trimmed by 0 bases and J by 6 bases, leaving 17 bases between them.

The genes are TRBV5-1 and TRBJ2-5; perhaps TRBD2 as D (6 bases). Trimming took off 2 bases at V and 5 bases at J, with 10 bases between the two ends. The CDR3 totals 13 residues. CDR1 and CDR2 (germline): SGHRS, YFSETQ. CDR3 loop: CASSFAAGETQYF. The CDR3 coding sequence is TGCGCCAGCAGCTTCGCCGCGGGGGAGACCCAGTACTTC.

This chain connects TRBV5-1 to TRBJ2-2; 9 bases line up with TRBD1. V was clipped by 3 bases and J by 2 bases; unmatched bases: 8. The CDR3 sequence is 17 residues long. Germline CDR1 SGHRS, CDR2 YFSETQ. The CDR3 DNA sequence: TGCGCCAGCAGCTCCTTAGGGACAGGGCGAAACACCGGGGAGCTGTTTTTT. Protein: CASSSLGTGRNTGELFF. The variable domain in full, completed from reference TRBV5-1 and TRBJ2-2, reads KAGVTQTPRYLIKTRGQQVTLSCSPISGHRSVSWYQQTPGQGLQFLFEYFSETQRNKGNFPGRFSGRQFSNSRSEMNVSTLELGDSALYLCASSSLGTGRNTGELFFGEGSRLTVL.

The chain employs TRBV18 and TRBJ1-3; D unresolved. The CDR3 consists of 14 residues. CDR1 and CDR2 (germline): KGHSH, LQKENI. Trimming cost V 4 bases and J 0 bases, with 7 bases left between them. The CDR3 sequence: CASSLDISGNTIYF. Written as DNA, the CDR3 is TGTGCCAGCTCACTAGACATCTCTGGAAACACCATATATTTT.

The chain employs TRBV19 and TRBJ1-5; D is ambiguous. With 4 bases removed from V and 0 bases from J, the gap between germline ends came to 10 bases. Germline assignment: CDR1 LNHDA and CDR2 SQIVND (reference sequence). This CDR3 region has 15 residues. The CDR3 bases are TGTGCCAGTAGTAGAGACCAGGTTAGCAATCAGCCCCAGCATTTT. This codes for CASSRDQVSNQPQHF. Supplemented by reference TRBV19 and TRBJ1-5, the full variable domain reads DGGITQSPKYLFRKEGQNVTLSCEQNLNHDAMYWYRQDPGQGLRLIYYSQIVNDFQKGDIAEGYSVSREKKESFPLTVTSAQKNPTAFYLCASSRDQVSNQPQHFGDGTRLSIL.

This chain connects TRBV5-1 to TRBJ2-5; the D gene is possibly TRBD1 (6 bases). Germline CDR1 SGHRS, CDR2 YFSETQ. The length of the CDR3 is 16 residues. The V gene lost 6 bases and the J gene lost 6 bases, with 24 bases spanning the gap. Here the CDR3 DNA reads TGCGCCAGCACCACAGCTTCGAGCAGGGGAACGCAGACCCAGTACTTC. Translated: CASTTASSRGTQTQYF.

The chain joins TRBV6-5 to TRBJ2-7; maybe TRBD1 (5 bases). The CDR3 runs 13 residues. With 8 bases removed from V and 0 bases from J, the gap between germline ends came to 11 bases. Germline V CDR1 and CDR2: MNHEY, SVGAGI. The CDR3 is CASFKGSSYEQYF. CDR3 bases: TGTGCCAGCTTCAAGGGGTCCTCCTACGAGCAGTACTTC.

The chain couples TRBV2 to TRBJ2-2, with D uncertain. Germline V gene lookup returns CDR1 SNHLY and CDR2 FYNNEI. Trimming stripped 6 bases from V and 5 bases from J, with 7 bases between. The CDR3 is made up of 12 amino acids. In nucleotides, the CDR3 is TGTGCCAGCAGCTTTTCTACCGGGGAGCTGTTTTTT. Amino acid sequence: CASSFSTGELFF. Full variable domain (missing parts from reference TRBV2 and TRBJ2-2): EPEVTQTPSHQVTQMGQEVILRCVPISNHLYFYWYRQILGQKVEFLVSFYNNEISEKSEIFDDQFSVERPDGSNFTLKIRSTKLEDSAMYFCASSFSTGELFFGEGSRLTVL.

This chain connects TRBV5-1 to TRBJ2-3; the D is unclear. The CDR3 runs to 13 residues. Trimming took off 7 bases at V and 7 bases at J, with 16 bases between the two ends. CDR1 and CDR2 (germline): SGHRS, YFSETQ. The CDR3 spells CASATIKQNTQYF. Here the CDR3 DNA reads TGCGCCAGCGCCACCATAAAACAGAATACGCAGTATTTT.

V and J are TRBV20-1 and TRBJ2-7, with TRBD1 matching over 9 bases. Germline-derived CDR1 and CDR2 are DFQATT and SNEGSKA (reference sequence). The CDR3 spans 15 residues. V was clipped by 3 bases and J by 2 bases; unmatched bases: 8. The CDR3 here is CSASLGQGHAYEQYF. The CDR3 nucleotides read TGCAGTGCTAGTCTGGGACAGGGTCATGCCTACGAGCAGTACTTC.

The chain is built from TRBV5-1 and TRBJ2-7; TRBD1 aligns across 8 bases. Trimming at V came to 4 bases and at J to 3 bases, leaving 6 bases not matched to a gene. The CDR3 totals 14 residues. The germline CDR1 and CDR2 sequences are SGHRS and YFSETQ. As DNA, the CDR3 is TGCGCCAGCAGCGCCGGGACAGGTCGCTACGAGCAGTACTTC. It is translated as CASSAGTGRYEQYF.

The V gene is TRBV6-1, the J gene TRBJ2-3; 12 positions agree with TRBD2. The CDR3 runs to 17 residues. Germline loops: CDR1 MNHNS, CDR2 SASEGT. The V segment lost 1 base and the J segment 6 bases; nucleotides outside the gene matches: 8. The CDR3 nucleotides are TGTGCCAGCAGTGAAGGGATGCTAGCGGGGGGGGAGGATACGCAGTATTTT. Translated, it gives CASSEGMLAGGEDTQYF.

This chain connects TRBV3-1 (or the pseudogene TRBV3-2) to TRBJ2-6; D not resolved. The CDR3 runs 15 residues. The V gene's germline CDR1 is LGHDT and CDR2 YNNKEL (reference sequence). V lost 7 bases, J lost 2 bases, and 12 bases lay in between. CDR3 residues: CASTALRTGANVLTF. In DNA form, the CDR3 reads TGTGCCAGCACCGCCTTGAGGACTGGGGCCAACGTCCTGACTTTC.

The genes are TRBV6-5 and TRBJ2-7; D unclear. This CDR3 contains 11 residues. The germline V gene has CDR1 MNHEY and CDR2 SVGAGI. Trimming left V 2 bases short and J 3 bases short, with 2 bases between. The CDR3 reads CASSYLYEQYF. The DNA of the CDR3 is TGTGCCAGCAGTTACCTCTACGAGCAGTACTTC.

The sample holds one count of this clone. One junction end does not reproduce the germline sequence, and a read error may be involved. This CDR3 reads CASSLGSAQRETQYF. For the CDR3, the DNA is TGTGCTAGCAGCTTAGGTTCGGCTCAGAGGGAGACCCAGTACTTC. V usage is TRBV7-7 and J usage is TRBJ2-5; D gene unclear. CDR1 and CDR2 (germline): SSHAT, FNYEAQ (reference sequence). The CDR3 runs to 15 residues.